The source of this TCR beta chain is a study of persistence of HIV-infected CD4 T cells. With regard to this clone: Its matching antigen is unknown. At the DNA level, this CDR3 is encoded by other sequences in the same sample as well.

Study-level findings and limits: CMV- and Gag-responding cells had lower TCRbeta richness than CD3/CD28-responding cells. Degenerate expanded CDR3beta sequences were enriched among CMV- and Gag-responding cells.

The stimulus was an HIV-1 Gag 15-mer peptide pool, about 1 ug/peptide/mL. Sorted nonresponding memory CD4+ T cells were CD40L-negative, CD69-negative, CD45RO-high. The germline V and J ends were trimmed by 6 bases and 6 bases, with 6 bases remaining between them. Germline lookup yields CDR1 SNHLY and CDR2 FYNNEI. This CDR3 spans 11 amino acids. The immunoSEQ assay was version 4, run in survey mode. Here immunoSEQ multiplex PCR was the method, and the copy in TCRdb shows in-frame clones only, minus some. The repertoire holds tens of thousands of clones, with about four fifths as singletons. The sequenced sample was CD4+ T cells sorted from PBMCs after approximately 19-hour stimulation, obtained from a patient who received antiretroviral therapy. The chain uses TRBV2 and TRBJ1-5, with D unclear. This clonotype was obtained from an adult woman with HIV who was CMV-seropositive. For the CDR3, the DNA is TGTGCCAGCAGGTTAGGTCAGCCCCAGCATTTT. It translates to CASRLGQPQHF.